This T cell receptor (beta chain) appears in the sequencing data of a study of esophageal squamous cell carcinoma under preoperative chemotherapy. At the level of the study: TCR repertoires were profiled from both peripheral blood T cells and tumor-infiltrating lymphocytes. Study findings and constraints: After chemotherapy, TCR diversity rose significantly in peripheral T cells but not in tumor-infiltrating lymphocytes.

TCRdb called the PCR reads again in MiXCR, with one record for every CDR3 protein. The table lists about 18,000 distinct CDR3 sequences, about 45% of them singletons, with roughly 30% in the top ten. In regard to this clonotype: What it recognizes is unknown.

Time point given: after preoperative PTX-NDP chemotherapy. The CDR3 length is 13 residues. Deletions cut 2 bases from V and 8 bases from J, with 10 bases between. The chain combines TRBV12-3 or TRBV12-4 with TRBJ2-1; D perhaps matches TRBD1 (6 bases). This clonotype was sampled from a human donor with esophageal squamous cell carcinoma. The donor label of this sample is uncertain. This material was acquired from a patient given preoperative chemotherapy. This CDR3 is CASSLLGAYEQFF. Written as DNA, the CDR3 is TGTGCCAGCAGTTTATTGGGGGCCTATGAGCAGTTCTTC.